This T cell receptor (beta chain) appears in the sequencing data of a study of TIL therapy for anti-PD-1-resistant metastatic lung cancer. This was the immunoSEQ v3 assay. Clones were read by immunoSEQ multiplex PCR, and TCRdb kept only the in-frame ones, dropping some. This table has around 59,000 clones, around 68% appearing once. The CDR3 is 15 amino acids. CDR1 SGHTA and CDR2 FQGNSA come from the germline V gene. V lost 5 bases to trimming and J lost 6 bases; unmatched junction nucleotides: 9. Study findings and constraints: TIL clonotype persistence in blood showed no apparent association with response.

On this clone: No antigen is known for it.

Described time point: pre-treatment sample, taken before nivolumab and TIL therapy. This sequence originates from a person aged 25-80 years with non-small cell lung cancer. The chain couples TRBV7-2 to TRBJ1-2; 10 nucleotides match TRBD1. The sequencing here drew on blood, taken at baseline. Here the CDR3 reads CASSPGGTGVDGYTF. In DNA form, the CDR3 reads TGTGCCAGCAGCCCGGGCGGGACAGGGGTAGATGGCTACACCTTC.